The rows below give T cell receptor beta chains drawn from one sample of a study of cytomegalovirus exposure and HLA in healthy donors. The data were produced by immunoSEQ multiplex PCR, yet TCRdb's version contains in-frame clones alone and is incomplete. This table holds some 120,000 clones, over 60% found once. Sequenced material: PBMCs. The receptors shown here come from a man younger than 35 in good health and CMV-seronegative. Both conserved end residues are part of each CDR3. Fields, in order: J gene, D gene, V gene, clone size, CDR3 DNA, CDR3 protein. D genes are given only for firm matches. The size entry is marked missing in some rows and otherwise reads once, few, many or a size class.

TRBJ1-6	NA	TRBV4-1	NA	TGCGCCAGCAGCCGACCCGGACAAAAGAGCTCCTATAATTCACCCCTCCACTTT	CASSRPGQKSSYNSPLHF
TRBJ2-5	TRBD2	TRBV12-5	NA	TGTGCTAGTGGTAAGGGACTAGCTGCCCAAGAGACCCAGTACTTC	CASGKGLAAQETQYF
TRBJ1-1	TRBD1	TRBV7-2	once	TGTGCCAGCAGAACGGGACAGGGGGTGACTGAAGCTTTCTTT	CASRTGQGVTEAFF
TRBJ2-2	NA	TRBV7-9	NA	TGTTCCAGCAGCCCTACAATGGAGTCTCGGAACACCGGGGAGCTGTTTTTT	CSSSPTMESRNTGELFF
TRBJ2-3	NA	TRBV10-1	NA	TGCGCCAACCCACTGCTAGCGAGGCGCACAGATACGCAGTATTTT	CANPLLARRTDTQYF
TRBJ2-3	TRBD2	TRBV7-2	NA	TGTGCCAGCAGCTCTGGGACTAGCGGGACTGGAGATACGCAGTATTTT	CASSSGTSGTGDTQYF
TRBJ2-1	TRBD2	TRBV6-5	few	TGTGCCAGCAGTTACGAAGAGACTAGCCTGGCCAATGAGCAGTTCTTC	CASSYEETSLANEQFF
TRBJ1-1	TRBD1	TRBV30	NA	TGTGCCGGGAACCGACAGGGCGCGAACACTGAAGCTTTCTTT	CAGNRQGANTEAFF
TRBJ1-2	NA	TRBV6-5	NA	TGTGCCAGCAGTGCCTCAGGGCCCTATGGCTACACCTTC	CASSASGPYGYTF
TRBJ2-7	NA	TRBV19	few	TGTGCCAGTAGTATTGGGTCAGGGTTATCCTACGAGCAGTACTTC	CASSIGSGLSYEQYF
TRBJ2-5	TRBD2	TRBV30	NA	TGTGCCTGGGCAGTAGCGGGAGAGACCCAGTACTTC	CAWAVAGETQYF
TRBJ2-5	TRBD2	TRBV4-2	NA	TGTGCCAGCAGCCTAGCGGGAGGGTCGGGGGATCAAGAGACCCAGTACTTC	CASSLAGGSGDQETQYF
TRBJ2-1	TRBD2	TRBV29-1	NA	TGCAGCGTCGCTAACTTAGCGGGAGGGAGAAATGAGCAGTTCTTC	CSVANLAGGRNEQFF
TRBJ1-5	NA	TRBV6-5	NA	TGTGCCAGCAGTTACCAGCAGGGTTTGGGTCAGCCCCAGCATTTT	CASSYQQGLGQPQHF
TRBJ2-7	TRBD2	TRBV19	NA	TGTGCCAGTAGTACCGGACTAGGAGTCAGCTACGAGCAGTACTTC	CASSTGLGVSYEQYF
TRBJ2-1	NA	TRBV11-3	few	TGTGCCAGCAGCTTAGGAAGGGGTAATGAGCAGTTCTTC	CASSLGRGNEQFF
TRBJ1-1	NA	TRBV18	NA	TGTGCCAGCTCACCACCGTCCAGCGCGAACACTGAAGCTTTCTTT	CASSPPSSANTEAFF
TRBJ2-3	NA	TRBV5-1	NA	TGCGCCAGCAGATATGACAGTCCTAGCACAGATACGCAGTATTTT	CASRYDSPSTDTQYF
TRBJ2-3	TRBD2	TRBV11-2	NA	TGTGCCAGCAGCCCAGGCGGACTAGCGGGAGCGGGAGATACGCAGTATTTT	CASSPGGLAGAGDTQYF
TRBJ1-2	NA	TRBV6-5	few	TGTGCCAGCAGGGGGGGGGACTATGGCTACACCTTC	CASRGGDYGYTF
TRBJ2-3	TRBD2	TRBV6-1	NA	TGTGCCAGCAGTAAACTAGCGGGAGTAGATACGCAGTATTTT	CASSKLAGVDTQYF
TRBJ2-2	NA	TRBV6-5	NA	TGTGCCAGCAGGACCGGGGCAGGGGACGGGGAGCTGTTTTTT	CASRTGAGDGELFF
TRBJ2-1	NA	TRBV19	NA	TGTGCCAGTAGTAAACGACAGGAGCAGTTCTTC	CASSKRQEQFF
TRBJ2-1	NA	TRBV11-2	NA	TGTGCCAGCGATCGGAGGGTCAGGTCCTACAATGAGCAGTTCTTC	CASDRRVRSYNEQFF
TRBJ2-1	TRBD2	TRBV15	NA	TGTGCCACCAGCAGCGGGACTAGCGGGAGAAATGAGCAGTTCTTC	CATSSGTSGRNEQFF
TRBJ2-5	TRBD2	TRBV19	NA	TGTGCCAGTAAAGACTGGCCTAGCGGCCGTTTGTACCAAGAGACCCAGTACTTC	CASKDWPSGRLYQETQYF
TRBJ1-5	TRBD1	TRBV18	NA	TGTGCCAGCTCACCGACAGGGAACAATCAGCCCCAGCATTTT	CASSPTGNNQPQHF
TRBJ1-1	TRBD1	TRBV4-2	NA	TGTGCCAGCAGCCAAAAAAACGGGGACAGGCCGGGGACTGAAGCTTTCTTT	CASSQKNGDRPGTEAFF
TRBJ2-1	TRBD2	TRBV6-4	NA	TGTGCCAGCAGTGGATCTAGCGGGAGGGGATACAATGAGCAGTTCTTC	CASSGSSGRGYNEQFF
TRBJ2-7	TRBD2	TRBV6-1	NA	TGTGCCAGTGATACTAGCGGGAAACCGTACTACGAGCAGTACTTC	CASDTSGKPYYEQYF
TRBJ2-7	TRBD1	TRBV7-2	NA	TGTGCCAGCAGCTCGAGACAGGGTGTCTACGAGCAGTACTTC	CASSSRQGVYEQYF
TRBJ2-5	NA	TRBV6-5	once	TGTGCCAGCAGTCTGCCAGGGACGGGAGAAGAGACCCAGTACTTC	CASSLPGTGEETQYF
TRBJ1-1	NA	TRBV19	NA	TGTGCCAGTAGTATGGATTACGTTGGGTTCCAACCGGGGAACACTGAAGCTTTCTTT	CASSMDYVGFQPGNTEAFF
TRBJ2-2	TRBD1	TRBV6-5	NA	TGTGCCAGCAGCAACAGGGGGACCACCGGGGAGCTGTTTTTT	CASSNRGTTGELFF
TRBJ2-1	NA	TRBV7-3	NA	TGTGCCAGCAGCTTACACCAAGGAGGGGAGCAGTTCTTC	CASSLHQGGEQFF
TRBJ2-3	NA	TRBV29-1	NA	TGCAGCCGGGAGTGCACAGATACGCAGTATTTT	CSRECTDTQYF
TRBJ2-3	NA	TRBV28	NA	TGTGCCAGTTCCGCAGATACGCAGTATTTT	CASSADTQYF
TRBJ2-5	NA	TRBV27	NA	TGTGCCAGCAGTTTAGGGGGCTCTGAGACCCAGTACTTC	CASSLGGSETQYF
TRBJ1-1	NA	TRBV19	NA	TGTGCCAGTAGGCGGGACACTGAAGCTTTCTTT	CASRRDTEAFF